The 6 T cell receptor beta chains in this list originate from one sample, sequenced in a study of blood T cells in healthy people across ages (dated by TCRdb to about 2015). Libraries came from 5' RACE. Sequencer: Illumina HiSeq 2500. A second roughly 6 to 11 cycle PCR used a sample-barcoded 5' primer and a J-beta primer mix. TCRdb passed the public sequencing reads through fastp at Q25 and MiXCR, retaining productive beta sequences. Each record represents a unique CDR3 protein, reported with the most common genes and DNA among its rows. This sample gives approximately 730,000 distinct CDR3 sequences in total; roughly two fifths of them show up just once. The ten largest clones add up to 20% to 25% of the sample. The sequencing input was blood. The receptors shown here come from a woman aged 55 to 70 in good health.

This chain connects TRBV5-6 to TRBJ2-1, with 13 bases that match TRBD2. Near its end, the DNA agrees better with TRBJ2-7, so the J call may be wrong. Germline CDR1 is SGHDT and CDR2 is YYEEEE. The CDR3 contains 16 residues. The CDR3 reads CASTSTSGGMYNEQYF. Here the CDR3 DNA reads TGTGCCAGCACCTCGACTAGCGGGGGGATGTACAATGAGCAGTACTTC.

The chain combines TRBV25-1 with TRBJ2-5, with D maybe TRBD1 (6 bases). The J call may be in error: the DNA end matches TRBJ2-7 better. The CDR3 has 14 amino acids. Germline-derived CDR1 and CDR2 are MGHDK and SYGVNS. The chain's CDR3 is CASAPGTLFGEQYF. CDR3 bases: TGTGCCAGTGCCCCCGGGACACTATTTGGCGAGCAGTACTTC.

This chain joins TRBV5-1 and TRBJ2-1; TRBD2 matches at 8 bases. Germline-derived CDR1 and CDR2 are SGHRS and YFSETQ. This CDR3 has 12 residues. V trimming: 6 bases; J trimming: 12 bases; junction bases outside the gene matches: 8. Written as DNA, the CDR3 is TGCGCCAGCACCATAGCGGGGCCCCCGCAGTTCTTC. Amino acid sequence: CASTIAGPPQFF. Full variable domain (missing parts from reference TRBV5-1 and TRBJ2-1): KAGVTQTPRYLIKTRGQQVTLSCSPISGHRSVSWYQQTPGQGLQFLFEYFSETQRNKGNFPGRFSGRQFSNSRSEMNVSTLELGDSALYLCASTIAGPPQFFGPGTRLTVL.

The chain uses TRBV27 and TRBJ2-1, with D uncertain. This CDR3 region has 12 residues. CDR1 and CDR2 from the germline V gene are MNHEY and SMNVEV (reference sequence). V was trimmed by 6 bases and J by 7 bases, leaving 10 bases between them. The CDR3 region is CASSDFLNEQFF. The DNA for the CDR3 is TGTGCCAGCAGCGACTTCCTAAATGAGCAGTTCTTC.

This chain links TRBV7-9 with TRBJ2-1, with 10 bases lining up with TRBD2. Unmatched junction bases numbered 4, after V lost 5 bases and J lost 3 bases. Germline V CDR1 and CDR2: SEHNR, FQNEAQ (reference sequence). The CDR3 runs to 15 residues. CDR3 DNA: TGTGCCAGCAGCCCTAGCGGGGGACTCTACAATGAGCAGTTCTTC. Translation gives CASSPSGGLYNEQFF.

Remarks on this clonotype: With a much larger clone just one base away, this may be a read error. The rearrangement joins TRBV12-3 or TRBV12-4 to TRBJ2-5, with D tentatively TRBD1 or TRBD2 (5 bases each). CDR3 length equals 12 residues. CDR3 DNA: TGTGCCTGCAGACCCAGGGCGGGGACCCAGTACTTC. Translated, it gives CACRPRAGTQYF.